These T cell receptor beta chains were read from a single sample in a study of cytomegalovirus exposure and HLA in healthy donors. Some clones are missing from TCRdb's copy, which holds only in-frame ones; the method was immunoSEQ multiplex PCR. The sample contains roughly 100,000 clones, less than 85% of which appear only once. Input material: PBMCs. Source of these receptors: a woman aged 60 to 75 in good health and CMV-seropositive. The CDR3 runs from the conserved cysteine through the conserved F or W. A D gene is named only where the DNA matches it firmly. Expanded clones get a size class; other rows say once, few or many, or leave the size out.

v_call: TRBV19
d_call: NA
j_call: TRBJ2-3
clone_size: NA
cdr3_nt: TGTGCCAGCGAGAAAGAGCGGAAAGCCCCCCCAGATACGCAGTATTTT
cdr3_aa: CASEKERKAPPDTQYF

v_call: TRBV5-1
d_call: TRBD1
j_call: TRBJ1-3
clone_size: NA
cdr3_nt: TGCGCCAGCAGAGGACAGGTCTCTGGAAACACCATATATTTT
cdr3_aa: CASRGQVSGNTIYF

v_call: TRBV28
d_call: TRBD2
j_call: TRBJ2-7
clone_size: NA
cdr3_nt: TGTGCCAGCACGGGGGGCTACGAGCAGTACTTC
cdr3_aa: CASTGGYEQYF

v_call: TRBV19
d_call: TRBD2
j_call: TRBJ2-1
clone_size: NA
cdr3_nt: TGTGCCAGTAGTCCGGGACTAGCGGGATATGAGCAGTTCTTC
cdr3_aa: CASSPGLAGYEQFF

v_call: TRBV28
d_call: NA
j_call: TRBJ2-7
clone_size: NA
cdr3_nt: TGTGCCAGCAGTTTTTGGGAGACCCCCTACGAGCAGTACTTC
cdr3_aa: CASSFWETPYEQYF

v_call: TRBV7-3
d_call: NA
j_call: TRBJ2-5
clone_size: NA
cdr3_nt: TGTGCCAGCAGCCCAGGGGTAAGGGAGACCCAGTACTTC
cdr3_aa: CASSPGVRETQYF

v_call: TRBV19
d_call: NA
j_call: TRBJ2-1
clone_size: NA
cdr3_nt: TGTGCCAGTAGTATAGCGGTCGGCAGGCCCTCCTACAATGAGCAGTTCTTC
cdr3_aa: CASSIAVGRPSYNEQFF

v_call: TRBV6-5
d_call: TRBD2
j_call: TRBJ2-1
clone_size: once
cdr3_nt: TGTGCCAGCAGTTCTTGGACTAGCGGACGCAATGAGCAGTTCTTC
cdr3_aa: CASSSWTSGRNEQFF

v_call: TRBV5-8
d_call: NA
j_call: TRBJ2-1
clone_size: NA
cdr3_nt: TGTGCCAGCAGCTTGCTCTCGAGCTCCTACAATGAGCAGTTCTTC
cdr3_aa: CASSLLSSSYNEQFF

v_call: TRBV6-6
d_call: NA
j_call: TRBJ2-7
clone_size: NA
cdr3_nt: TGTGCCAGCAGCCAACAGGTGTCCTACGAGCAGTACTTC
cdr3_aa: CASSQQVSYEQYF

v_call: TRBV19
d_call: TRBD1
j_call: TRBJ1-1
clone_size: NA
cdr3_nt: TGTGCCAGTAGACCAGGGGGCACGATCACTGAAGCTTTCTTT
cdr3_aa: CASRPGGTITEAFF

v_call: TRBV19
d_call: TRBD2
j_call: TRBJ2-3
clone_size: NA
cdr3_nt: TGTGCCAGTAGTACGACTAGCGGGAGGGCATCAGATACGCAGTATTTT
cdr3_aa: CASSTTSGRASDTQYF

v_call: TRBV11-2
d_call: TRBD2
j_call: TRBJ2-7
clone_size: NA
cdr3_nt: TGTGCCAGCAGCTTAAGTCTAGCGGGAGCAAGGACCGACGAGCAGTACTTC
cdr3_aa: CASSLSLAGARTDEQYF

v_call: TRBV6-1
d_call: NA
j_call: TRBJ2-2
clone_size: NA
cdr3_nt: TGTGCCAGCAGACTCACCGGGGAGCTGTTTTTT
cdr3_aa: CASRLTGELFF

v_call: TRBV19
d_call: NA
j_call: TRBJ2-1
clone_size: NA
cdr3_nt: TGTGCCAGTAGTATTTACTCACTGAGCTCCTACAATGAGCAGTTCTTC
cdr3_aa: CASSIYSLSSYNEQFF

v_call: TRBV7-9
d_call: NA
j_call: TRBJ1-6
clone_size: NA
cdr3_nt: TGTGCCAGCAGCTTGGGGCATGATAATTCACCCCTCCACTTT
cdr3_aa: CASSLGHDNSPLHF

v_call: TRBV19
d_call: TRBD1
j_call: TRBJ1-4
clone_size: NA
cdr3_nt: TGTGCCAGCAACTTGGGACAGGGTGCAACTAATGAAAAACTGTTTTTT
cdr3_aa: CASNLGQGATNEKLFF

v_call: TRBV29-1
d_call: NA
j_call: TRBJ2-7
clone_size: NA
cdr3_nt: TGCAGCGTTGTGGAGGGGCCCTACGAGCAGTACTTC
cdr3_aa: CSVVEGPYEQYF

v_call: TRBV9
d_call: NA
j_call: TRBJ2-5
clone_size: NA
cdr3_nt: TGTGCCAGCAGCGTGACTCCGTACCAAGAGACCCAGTACTTC
cdr3_aa: CASSVTPYQETQYF

v_call: TRBV5-1
d_call: NA
j_call: TRBJ2-3
clone_size: NA
cdr3_nt: TGCGCCAGCAGCTTGTTTTCGCGGACTAGCACAGATACGCAGTATTTT
cdr3_aa: CASSLFSRTSTDTQYF

v_call: TRBV19
d_call: TRBD1
j_call: TRBJ1-2
clone_size: few
cdr3_nt: TGTGCCAGTAGTGTGATAATCGGACAGGGGTATGGCTACACCTTC
cdr3_aa: CASSVIIGQGYGYTF

v_call: TRBV27
d_call: TRBD1
j_call: TRBJ1-5
clone_size: NA
cdr3_nt: TGTGCCAGCAGTTTTGGCGGAGGGGGCGGGCAGCCCCAGCATTTT
cdr3_aa: CASSFGGGGGQPQHF